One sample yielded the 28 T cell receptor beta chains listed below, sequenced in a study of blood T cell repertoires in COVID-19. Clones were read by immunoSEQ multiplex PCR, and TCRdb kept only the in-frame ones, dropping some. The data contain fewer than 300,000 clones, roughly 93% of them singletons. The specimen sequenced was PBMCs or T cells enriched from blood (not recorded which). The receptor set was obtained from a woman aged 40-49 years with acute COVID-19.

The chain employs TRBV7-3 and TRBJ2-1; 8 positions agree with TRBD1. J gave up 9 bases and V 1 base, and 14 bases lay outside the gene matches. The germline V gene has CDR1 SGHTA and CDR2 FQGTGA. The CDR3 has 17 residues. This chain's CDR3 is CASSLKGGQGTGSEQFF. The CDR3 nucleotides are TGTGCCAGCAGCTTAAAAGGCGGACAGGGTACTGGGAGTGAGCAGTTCTTC.

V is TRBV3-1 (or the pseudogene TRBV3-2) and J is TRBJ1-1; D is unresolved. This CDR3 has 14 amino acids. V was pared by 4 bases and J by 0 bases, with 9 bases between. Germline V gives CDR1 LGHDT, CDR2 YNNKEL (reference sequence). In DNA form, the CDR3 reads TGTGCCAGCAGCCGGGGAGATCTGAACACTGAAGCTTTCTTT. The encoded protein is CASSRGDLNTEAFF.

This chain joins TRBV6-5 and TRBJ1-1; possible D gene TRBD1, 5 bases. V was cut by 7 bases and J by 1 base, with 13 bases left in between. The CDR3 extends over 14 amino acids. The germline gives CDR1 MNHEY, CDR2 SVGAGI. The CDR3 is CASTVGGANTEAFF. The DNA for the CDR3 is TGTGCCAGCACAGTCGGAGGGGCGAACACTGAAGCTTTCTTT.

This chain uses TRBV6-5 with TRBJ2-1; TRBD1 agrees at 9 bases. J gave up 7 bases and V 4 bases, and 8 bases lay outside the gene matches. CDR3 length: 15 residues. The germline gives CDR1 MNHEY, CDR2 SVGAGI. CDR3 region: CASSSPGQGTNEQFF. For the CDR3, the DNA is TGTGCCAGCAGTTCCCCGGGACAGGGAACAAATGAGCAGTTCTTC.

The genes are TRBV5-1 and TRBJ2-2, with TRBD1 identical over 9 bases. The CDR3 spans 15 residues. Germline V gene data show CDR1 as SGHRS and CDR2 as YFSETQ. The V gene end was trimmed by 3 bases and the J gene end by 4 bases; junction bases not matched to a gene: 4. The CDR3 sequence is CASSWTGVITGELFF. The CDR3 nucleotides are TGCGCCAGCAGCTGGACAGGGGTCATCACCGGGGAGCTGTTTTTT.

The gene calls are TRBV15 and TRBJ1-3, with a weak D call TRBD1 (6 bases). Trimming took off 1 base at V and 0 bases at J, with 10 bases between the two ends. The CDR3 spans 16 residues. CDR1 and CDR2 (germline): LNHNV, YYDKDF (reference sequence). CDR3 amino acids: CATSRGTDSSGNTIYF. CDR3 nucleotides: TGTGCCACCAGCAGAGGGACGGACAGCTCTGGAAACACCATATATTTT. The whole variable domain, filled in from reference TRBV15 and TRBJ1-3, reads DAMVIQNPRYQVTQFGKPVTLSCSQTLNHNVMYWYQQKSSQAPKLLFHYYDKDFNNEADTPDNFQSRRPNTSFCFLDIRSPGLGDTAMYLCATSRGTDSSGNTIYFGEGSWLTVV.

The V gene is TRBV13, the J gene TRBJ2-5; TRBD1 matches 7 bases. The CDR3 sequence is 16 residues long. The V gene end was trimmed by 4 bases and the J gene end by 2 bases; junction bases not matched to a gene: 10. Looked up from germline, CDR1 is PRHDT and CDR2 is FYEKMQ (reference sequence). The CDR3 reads CASSSPPGQPQETQYF. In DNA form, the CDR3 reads TGTGCCAGCAGCTCACCGCCGGGACAGCCACAAGAGACCCAGTACTTC.

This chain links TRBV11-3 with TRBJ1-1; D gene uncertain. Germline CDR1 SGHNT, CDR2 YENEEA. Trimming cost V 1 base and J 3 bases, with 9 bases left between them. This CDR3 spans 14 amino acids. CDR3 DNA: TGTGCCAGCAGCTTAGGAGGTGTGGACACTGAAGCTTTCTTT. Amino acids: CASSLGGVDTEAFF.

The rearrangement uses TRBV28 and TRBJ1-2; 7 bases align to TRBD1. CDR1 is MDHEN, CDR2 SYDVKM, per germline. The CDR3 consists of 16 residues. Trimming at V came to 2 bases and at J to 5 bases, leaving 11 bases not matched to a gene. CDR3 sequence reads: CASSLTAYRGTYGYTF. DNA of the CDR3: TGTGCCAGCAGTTTAACCGCCTACAGGGGAACATATGGCTACACCTTC.

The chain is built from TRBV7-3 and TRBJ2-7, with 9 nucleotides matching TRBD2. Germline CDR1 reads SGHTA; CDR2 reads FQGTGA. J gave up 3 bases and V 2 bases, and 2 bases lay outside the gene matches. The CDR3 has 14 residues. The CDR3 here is CASSLSSGNYEQYF. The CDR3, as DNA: TGTGCCAGCAGCTTATCTAGCGGGAACTACGAGCAGTACTTC.

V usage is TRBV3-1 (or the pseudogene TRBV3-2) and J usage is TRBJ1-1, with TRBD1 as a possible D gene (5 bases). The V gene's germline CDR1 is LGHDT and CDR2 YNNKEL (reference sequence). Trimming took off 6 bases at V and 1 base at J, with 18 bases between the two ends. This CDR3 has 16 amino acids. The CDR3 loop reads CASSPVGGDRNTEAFF. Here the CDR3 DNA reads TGTGCCAGCAGTCCAGTCGGAGGGGATAGGAACACTGAAGCTTTCTTT.

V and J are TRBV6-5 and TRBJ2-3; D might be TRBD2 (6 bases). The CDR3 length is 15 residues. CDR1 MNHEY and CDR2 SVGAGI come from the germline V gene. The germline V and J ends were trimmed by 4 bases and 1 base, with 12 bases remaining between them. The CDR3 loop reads CASSSGLVGTDTQYF. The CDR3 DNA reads TGTGCCAGCAGTTCGGGACTGGTGGGCACAGATACGCAGTATTTT.

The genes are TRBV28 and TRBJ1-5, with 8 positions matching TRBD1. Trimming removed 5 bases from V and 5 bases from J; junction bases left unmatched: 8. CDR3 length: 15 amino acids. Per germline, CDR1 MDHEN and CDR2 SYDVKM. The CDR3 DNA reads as TGTGCCAGCAGTGCCCGGACAGGGAAACATCAGCCCCAGCATTTT. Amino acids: CASSARTGKHQPQHF. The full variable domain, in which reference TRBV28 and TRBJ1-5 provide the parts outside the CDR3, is DVKVTQSSRYLVKRTGEKVFLECVQDMDHENMFWYRQDPGLGLRLIYFSYDVKMKEKGDIPEGYSVSREKKERFSLILESASTNQTSMYLCASSARTGKHQPQHFGDGTRLSIL.

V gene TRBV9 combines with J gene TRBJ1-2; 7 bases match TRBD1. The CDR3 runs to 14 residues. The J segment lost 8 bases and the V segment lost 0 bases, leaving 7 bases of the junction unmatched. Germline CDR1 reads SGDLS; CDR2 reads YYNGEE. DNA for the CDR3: TGTGCCAGCAGCGTAGCCCGACAGGGAGGAGGCTACACCTTC. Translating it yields CASSVARQGGGYTF.

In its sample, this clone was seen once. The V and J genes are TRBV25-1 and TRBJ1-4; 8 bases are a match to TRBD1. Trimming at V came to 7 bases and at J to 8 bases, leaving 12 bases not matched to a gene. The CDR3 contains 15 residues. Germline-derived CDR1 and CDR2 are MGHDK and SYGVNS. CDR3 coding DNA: TGTGCCAGCAAACAAACCGACAGGGGAGAAGAAAAACTGTTTTTT. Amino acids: CASKQTDRGEEKLFF.

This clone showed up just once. This chain's CDR3 is CASSPGQGAINIQYF. CDR3 bases: TGTGCCAGCTCACCGGGACAGGGGGCTATAAACATTCAGTACTTC. This rearrangement joins TRBV18 to TRBJ2-4; 12 bases match TRBD1. After removal of 3 bases from V and 6 bases from J, the junction contained 3 bases not matched to a gene. The CDR3 is 15 residues long. Germline CDR1 KGHSH, CDR2 LQKENI.

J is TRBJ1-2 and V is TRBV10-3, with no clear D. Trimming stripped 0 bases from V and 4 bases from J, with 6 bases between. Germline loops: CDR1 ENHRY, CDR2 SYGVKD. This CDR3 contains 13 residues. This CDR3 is CAISESPGYGYTF. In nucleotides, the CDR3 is TGTGCCATCAGTGAGTCTCCAGGCTATGGCTACACCTTC.

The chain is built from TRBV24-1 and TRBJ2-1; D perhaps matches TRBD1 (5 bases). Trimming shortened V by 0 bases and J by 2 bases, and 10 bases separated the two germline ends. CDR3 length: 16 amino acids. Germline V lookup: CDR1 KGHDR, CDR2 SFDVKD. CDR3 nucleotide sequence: TGTGCCACCAGTGATTTGCGGGCAGGGACCTACAATGAGCAGTTCTTC. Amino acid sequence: CATSDLRAGTYNEQFF.

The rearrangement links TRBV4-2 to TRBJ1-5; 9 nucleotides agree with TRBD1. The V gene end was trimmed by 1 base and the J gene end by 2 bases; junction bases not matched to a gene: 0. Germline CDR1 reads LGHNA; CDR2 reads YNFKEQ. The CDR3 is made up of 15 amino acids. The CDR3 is CASSQGTGGNQPQHF. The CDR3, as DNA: TGTGCCAGCAGCCAAGGGACAGGGGGCAATCAGCCCCAGCATTTT.

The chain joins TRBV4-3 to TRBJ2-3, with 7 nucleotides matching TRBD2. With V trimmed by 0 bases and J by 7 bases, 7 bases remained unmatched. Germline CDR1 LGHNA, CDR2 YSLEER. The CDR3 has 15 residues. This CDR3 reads CASSQEVAAGYTQYF. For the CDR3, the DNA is TGCGCCAGCAGCCAAGAGGTTGCAGCGGGATATACGCAGTATTTT.

CDR3 in DNA: TGTGCCAGCAGCGCACAGCTCTCTGGAAACACCATATATTTT. It codes for CASSAQLSGNTIYF. The rearrangement links TRBV7-2 to TRBJ1-3; the D is unclear. Germline V gene sequence: CDR1 SGHTA, CDR2 FQGNSA. The CDR3 runs 14 residues. Trimming shortened V by 5 bases and J by 0 bases, and 8 bases separated the two germline ends.

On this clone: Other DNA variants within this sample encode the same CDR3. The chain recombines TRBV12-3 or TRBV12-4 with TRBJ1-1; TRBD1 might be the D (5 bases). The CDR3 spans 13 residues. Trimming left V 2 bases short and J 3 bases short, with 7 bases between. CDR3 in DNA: TGTGCCAGCAGTTTACGGGGGGACACTGAAGCTTTCTTT. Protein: CASSLRGDTEAFF.

CDR3 coding DNA: TGTGCCACCAGCAGACCCAAGGGGGAGCAGTACTTC. The encoded protein is CATSRPKGEQYF. The chain recombines TRBV15 with TRBJ2-7, with D maybe TRBD1 (5 bases). V lost 2 bases, J lost 7 bases, and 9 bases lay in between. The CDR3 is 12 residues long. The germline V gene encodes CDR1 LNHNV and CDR2 YYDKDF (reference sequence).

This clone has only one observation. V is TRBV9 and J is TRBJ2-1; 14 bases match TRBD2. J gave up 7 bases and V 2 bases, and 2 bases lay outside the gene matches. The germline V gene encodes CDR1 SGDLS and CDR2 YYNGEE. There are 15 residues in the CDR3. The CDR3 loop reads CASSVTSGRANEQFF. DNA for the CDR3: TGTGCCAGCAGCGTGACTAGCGGGAGGGCGAATGAGCAGTTCTTC.

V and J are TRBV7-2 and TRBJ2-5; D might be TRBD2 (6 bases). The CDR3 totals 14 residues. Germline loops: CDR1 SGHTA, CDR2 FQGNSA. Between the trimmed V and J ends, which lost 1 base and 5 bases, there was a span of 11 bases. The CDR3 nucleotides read TGTGCCAGCAGCTTAGAGGCTAGCGTTGAGACCCAGTACTTC. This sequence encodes CASSLEASVETQYF. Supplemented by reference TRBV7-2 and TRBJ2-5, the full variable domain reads GAGVSQSPSNKVTEKGKDVELRCDPISGHTALYWYRQSLGQGLEFLIYFQGNSAPDKSGLPSDRFSAERTGGSVSTLTIQRTQQEDSAVYLCASSLEASVETQYFGPGTRLLVL.

The CDR3 sequence is CASSPPAGTVANYGYTF. The CDR3 nucleotides are TGTGCCAGCAGCCCCCCGGCCGGGACAGTCGCTAACTATGGCTACACCTTC. This chain links TRBV7-8 with TRBJ1-2, with 7 bases fitting TRBD1. Germline trimming cut 5 bases from V and 0 bases from J; bases unmatched to any gene: 12. The CDR3 extends over 17 amino acids. Germline CDR1 and CDR2: SGHVS and FQNEAQ.

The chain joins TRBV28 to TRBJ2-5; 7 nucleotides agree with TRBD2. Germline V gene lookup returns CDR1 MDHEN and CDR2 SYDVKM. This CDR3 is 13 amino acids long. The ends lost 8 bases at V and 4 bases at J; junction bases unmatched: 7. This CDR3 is CASFGGEIETQYF. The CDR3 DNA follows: TGTGCCAGCTTTGGGGGGGAAATAGAGACCCAGTACTTC. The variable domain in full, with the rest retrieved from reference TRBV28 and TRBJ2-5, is DVKVTQSSRYLVKRTGEKVFLECVQDMDHENMFWYRQDPGLGLRLIYFSYDVKMKEKGDIPEGYSVSREKKERFSLILESASTNQTSMYLCASFGGEIETQYFGPGTRLLVL.

This CDR3 reads CASSGTDYNSPLHF. In DNA form, the CDR3 reads TGTGCCAGTTCCGGGACAGACTATAATTCACCCCTCCACTTT. The genes are TRBV6-5 and TRBJ1-6; 7 bases agree with TRBD1. There are 14 residues in the CDR3. Germline CDR1 and CDR2: MNHEY and SVGAGI. J was trimmed by 3 bases and V by 9 bases; bases with no gene match: 5.